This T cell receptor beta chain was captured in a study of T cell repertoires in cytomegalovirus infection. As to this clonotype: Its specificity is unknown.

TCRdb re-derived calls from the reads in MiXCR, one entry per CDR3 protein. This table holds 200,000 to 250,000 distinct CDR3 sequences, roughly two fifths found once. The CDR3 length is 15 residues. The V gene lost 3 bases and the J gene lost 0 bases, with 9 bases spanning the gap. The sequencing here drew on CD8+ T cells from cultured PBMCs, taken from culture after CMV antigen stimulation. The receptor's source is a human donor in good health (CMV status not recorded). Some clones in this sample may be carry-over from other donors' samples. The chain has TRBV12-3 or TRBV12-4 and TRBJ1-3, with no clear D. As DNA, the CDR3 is TGTGCCAGCAGTTTGTCACTTTTCTCTGGAAACACCATATATTTT. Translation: CASSLSLFSGNTIYF.